The clone carrying this T cell receptor (beta chain) was counted a single time. These data come from a study of OX40 agonist ivuxolimab in advanced cancers. The study sampled blood at baseline, cycle 4 day 1, and cycle 7 day 1. The table came from immunoSEQ multiplex PCR; TCRdb's copy has only in-frame clones and leaves some out. Counted here are over 90,000 clones, about 86% occurring once; the ten biggest clones make up around 6%. The TCR was taken from an adult with an advanced solid tumor such as melanoma, head and neck, liver or kidney cancer. This specimen consisted of CD4+ or CD8+ T cells sorted from blood, obtained in a trial of the OX40 agonist ivuxolimab.

The CDR3 loop reads CASSQSQGYSNQPQHF. The CDR3 DNA is TGTGCCAGCAGCCAATCGCAGGGATATAGCAATCAGCCCCAGCATTTT. The chain joins TRBV4-2 to TRBJ1-5, with D tentatively TRBD1 (5 bases). The V gene lost 2 bases and the J gene lost 0 bases, with 11 bases spanning the gap. There are 16 residues in the CDR3. CDR1 LGHNA and CDR2 YNFKEQ come from the germline V gene.